The entry below describes one T cell receptor beta chain. This CDR3 is 14 amino acids long. Trimming removed 2 bases at V and 2 bases at J, with 9 bases between. Germline CDR1 is MDHEN and CDR2 is SYDVKM. Enrollees, about 18 to 90 years old, lived in 20 to 25 US areas. For recovered donors of Cohort 3, there were two negative PCRs, clearance, or symptom resolution. These data are taken from a study of blood T cell repertoires in COVID-19. Whole-study context: From the United States, Italy and Spain came samples of acute and convalescent COVID-19. PBMCs, B-cell-depleted T cells, or T cells provided the cDNA or gDNA that made up the material.

The assay was immunoSEQ multiplex PCR, and TCRdb's table has in-frame clones only and misses some. The sample yields 240,000 or so clones, more than 85% seen once. Sequences were obtained from PBMCs or T cells enriched from blood (not recorded which). The sequence was obtained from a man aged 35-49 years who had recovered from COVID-19. V gene TRBV28 combines with J gene TRBJ1-2; D uncertain. The CDR3, as DNA: TGTGCCAGCAGTTTAACGCCCCTAAACTATGGCTACACCTTC. Protein: CASSLTPLNYGYTF.